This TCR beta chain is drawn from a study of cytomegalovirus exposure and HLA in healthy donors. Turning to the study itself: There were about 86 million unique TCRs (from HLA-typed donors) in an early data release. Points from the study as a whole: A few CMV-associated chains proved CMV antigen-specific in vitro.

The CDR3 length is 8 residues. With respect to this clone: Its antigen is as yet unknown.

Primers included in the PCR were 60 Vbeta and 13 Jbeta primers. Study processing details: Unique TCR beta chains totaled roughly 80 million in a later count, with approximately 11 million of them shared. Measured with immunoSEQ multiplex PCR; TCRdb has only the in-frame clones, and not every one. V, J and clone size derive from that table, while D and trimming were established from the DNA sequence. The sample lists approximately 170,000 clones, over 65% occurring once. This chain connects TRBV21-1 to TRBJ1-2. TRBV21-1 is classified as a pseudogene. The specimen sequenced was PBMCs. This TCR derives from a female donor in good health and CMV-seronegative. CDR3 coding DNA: TGTGCCAGCAGTCGTAGTACCTTC. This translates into CASSRSTF.